The clone carrying this T cell receptor (beta chain) has at least ten counts. This entry belongs to a study of Japanese encephalitis immunity and Zika vaccine responses. Study at large: Samples came at week 0, before ZPIV, and at week 52. For flavivirus-naive ZPIV recipients, samples came at weeks 2, 6 and 52.

PBMCs were CFSE-labeled and cultured for 6 to 7 days with peptide pools at about 0.94 ug/mL each. The sort collected unfixed, live, CD56-CD19-CD16-CD3+CD4+ CFSE-low proliferating CD4 T cells. Donors were healthy adults seronegative for ZIKV, JEV, YFV, DENV, WNV. The germline gives CDR1 SGHRS, CDR2 YFSETQ. This CDR3 region has 14 residues. The V and J ends lost 5 bases and 5 bases, in that order; junction bases with no gene match: 5. TCRdb ran MiXCR on the 5' RACE reads and lists one entry per CDR3 protein. Of some 410 distinct CDR3 sequences in the sample, roughly 7.4% were seen once. Sequenced here: antigen-activated CD4+ T cells from blood, cultured, sampled during a Zika inactivated vaccine study. J is TRBJ2-5 and V is TRBV5-1, with 11 bases fitting TRBD2. The TCR sequence derives from an adult woman who received an inactivated Zika virus vaccine. The CDR3 DNA is TGCGCCAGCAGTAGCGGGGGGGCTGAGGAGACCCAGTACTTC. Protein product: CASSSGGAEETQYF.